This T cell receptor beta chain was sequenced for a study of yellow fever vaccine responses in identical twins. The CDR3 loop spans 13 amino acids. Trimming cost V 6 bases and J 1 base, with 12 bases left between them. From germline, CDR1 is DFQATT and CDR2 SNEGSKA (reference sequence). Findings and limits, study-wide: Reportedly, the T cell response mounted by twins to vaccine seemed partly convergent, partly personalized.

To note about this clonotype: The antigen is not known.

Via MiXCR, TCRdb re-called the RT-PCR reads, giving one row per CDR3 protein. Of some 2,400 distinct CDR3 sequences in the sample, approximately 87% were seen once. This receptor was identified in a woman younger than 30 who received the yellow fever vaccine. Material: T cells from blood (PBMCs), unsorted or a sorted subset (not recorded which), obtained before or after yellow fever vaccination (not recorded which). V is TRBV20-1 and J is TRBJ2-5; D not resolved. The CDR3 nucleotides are TGCAGTGCGGGATTAGGCCTCCAAGAGACCCAGTACTTC. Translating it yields CSAGLGLQETQYF.